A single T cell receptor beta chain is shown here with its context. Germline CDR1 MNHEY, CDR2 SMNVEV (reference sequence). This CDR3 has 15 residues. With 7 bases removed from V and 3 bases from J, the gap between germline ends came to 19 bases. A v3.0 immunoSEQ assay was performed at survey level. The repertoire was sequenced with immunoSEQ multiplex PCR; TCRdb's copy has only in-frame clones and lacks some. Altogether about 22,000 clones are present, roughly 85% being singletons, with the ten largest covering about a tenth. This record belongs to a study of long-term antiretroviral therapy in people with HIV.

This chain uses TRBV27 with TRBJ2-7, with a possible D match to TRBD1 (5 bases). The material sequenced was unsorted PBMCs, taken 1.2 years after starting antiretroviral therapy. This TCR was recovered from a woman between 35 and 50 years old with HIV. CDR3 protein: CASKDTTGHFYEQYF. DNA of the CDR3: TGTGCCAGCAAGGATACTACAGGACACTTCTACGAGCAGTACTTC.